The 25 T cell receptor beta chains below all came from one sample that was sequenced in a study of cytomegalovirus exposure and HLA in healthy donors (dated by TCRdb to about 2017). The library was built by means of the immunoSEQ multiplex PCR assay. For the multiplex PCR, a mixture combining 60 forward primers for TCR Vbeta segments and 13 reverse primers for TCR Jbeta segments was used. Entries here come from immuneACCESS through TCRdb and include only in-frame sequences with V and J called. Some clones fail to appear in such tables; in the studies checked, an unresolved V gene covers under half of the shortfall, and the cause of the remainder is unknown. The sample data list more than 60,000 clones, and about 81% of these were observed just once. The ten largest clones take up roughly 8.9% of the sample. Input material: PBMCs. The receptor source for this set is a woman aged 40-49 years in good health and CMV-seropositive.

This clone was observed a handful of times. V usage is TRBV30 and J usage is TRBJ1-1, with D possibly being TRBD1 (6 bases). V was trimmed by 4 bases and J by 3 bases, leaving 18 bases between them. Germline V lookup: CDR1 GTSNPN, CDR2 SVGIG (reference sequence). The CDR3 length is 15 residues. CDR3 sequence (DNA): TGTGCCTGGACTGAGGGGGGAGGGTTAGACACTGAAGCTTTCTTT. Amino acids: CAWTEGGGLDTEAFF. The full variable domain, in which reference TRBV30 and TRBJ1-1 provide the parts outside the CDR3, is SQTIHQWPATLVQPVGSPLSLECTVEGTSNPNLYWYRQAAGRGLQLLFYSVGIGQISSEVPQNLSASRPQDRQFILSSKKLLLSDSGFYLCAWTEGGGLDTEAFFGQGTRLTVV.

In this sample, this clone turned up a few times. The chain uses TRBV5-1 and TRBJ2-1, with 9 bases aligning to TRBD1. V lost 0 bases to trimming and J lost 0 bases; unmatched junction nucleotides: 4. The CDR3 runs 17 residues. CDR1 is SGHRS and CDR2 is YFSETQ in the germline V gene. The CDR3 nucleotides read TGCGCCAGCAGCTTGGGTACAGGGGGCAGCTCCTACAATGAGCAGTTCTTC. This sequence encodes CASSLGTGGSSYNEQFF.

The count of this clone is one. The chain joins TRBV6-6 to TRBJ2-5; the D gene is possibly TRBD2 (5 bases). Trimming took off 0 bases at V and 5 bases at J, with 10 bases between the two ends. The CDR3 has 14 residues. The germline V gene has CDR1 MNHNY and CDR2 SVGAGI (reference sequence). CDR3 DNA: TGTGCCAGCAGTTACTCGCCGGGGTTGGAGACCCAGTACTTC. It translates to CASSYSPGLETQYF.

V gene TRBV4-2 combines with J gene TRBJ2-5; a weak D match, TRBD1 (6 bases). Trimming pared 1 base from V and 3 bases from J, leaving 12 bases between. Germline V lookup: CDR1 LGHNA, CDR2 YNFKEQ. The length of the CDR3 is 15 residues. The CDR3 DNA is TGTGCCAGCAGCCAAGTTGGCAACAGGGAAGAGACCCAGTACTTC. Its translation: CASSQVGNREETQYF.

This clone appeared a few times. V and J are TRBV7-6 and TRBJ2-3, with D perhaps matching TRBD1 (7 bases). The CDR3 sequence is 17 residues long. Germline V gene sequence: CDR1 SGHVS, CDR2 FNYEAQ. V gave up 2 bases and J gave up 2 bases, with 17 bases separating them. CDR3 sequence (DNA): TGTGCCAGCAGCTTATCGGTCCAGGGGGGTTACACAGATACGCAGTATTTT. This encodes CASSLSVQGGYTDTQYF. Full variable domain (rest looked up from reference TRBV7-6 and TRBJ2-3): GAGVSQSPRYKVTKRGQDVALRCDPISGHVSLYWYRQALGQGPEFLTYFNYEAQQDKSGLPNDRFSAERPEGSISTLTIQRTEQRDSAMYRCASSLSVQGGYTDTQYFGPGTRLTVL.

CDR3: CAVQGEGNQPQHF. The DNA of the CDR3 is TGTGCCGTACAGGGGGAGGGCAATCAGCCCCAGCATTTT. The chain couples TRBV2 to TRBJ1-5, with 8 bases matching TRBD1. After removal of 11 bases from V and 2 bases from J, the junction contained 5 bases not matched to a gene. This CDR3 region has 13 residues. Looked up from germline, CDR1 is SNHLY and CDR2 is FYNNEI. The full variable domain, completed using reference TRBV2 and TRBJ1-5, is EPEVTQTPSHQVTQMGQEVILRCVPISNHLYFYWYRQILGQKVEFLVSFYNNEISEKSEIFDDQFSVERPDGSNFTLKIRSTKLEDSAMYFCAVQGEGNQPQHFGDGTRLSIL.

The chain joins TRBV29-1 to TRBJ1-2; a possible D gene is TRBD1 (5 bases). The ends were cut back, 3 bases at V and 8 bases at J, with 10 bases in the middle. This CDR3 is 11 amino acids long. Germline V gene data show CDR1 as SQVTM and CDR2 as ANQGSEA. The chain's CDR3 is CSVEEGMGYTF. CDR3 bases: TGCAGCGTTGAGGAGGGGATGGGCTACACCTTC.

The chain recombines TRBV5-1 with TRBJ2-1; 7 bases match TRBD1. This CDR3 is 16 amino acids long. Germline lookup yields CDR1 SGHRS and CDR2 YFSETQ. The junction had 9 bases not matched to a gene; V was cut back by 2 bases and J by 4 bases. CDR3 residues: CASSLRTGTVYNEQFF. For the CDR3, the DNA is TGCGCCAGCAGCTTACGGACCGGGACAGTATACAATGAGCAGTTCTTC.

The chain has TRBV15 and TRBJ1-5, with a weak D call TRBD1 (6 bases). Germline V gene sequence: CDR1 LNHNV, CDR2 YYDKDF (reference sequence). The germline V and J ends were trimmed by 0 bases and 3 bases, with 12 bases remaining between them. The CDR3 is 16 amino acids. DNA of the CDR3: TGTGCCACCAGCAGAGACAGGGGCAGACTCAATCAGCCCCAGCATTTT. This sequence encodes CATSRDRGRLNQPQHF.

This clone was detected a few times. CDR3 DNA sequence: TGTGCCAGCAGCCAATTCTCCAGGGCTGGAAACACCATATATTTT. This codes for CASSQFSRAGNTIYF. The chain recombines TRBV14 with TRBJ1-3, with D tentatively TRBD1 (5 bases). The ends were cut back, 2 bases at V and 2 bases at J, with 10 bases in the middle. Per germline, CDR1 SGHDN and CDR2 FVKESK. CDR3 length: 15 residues.

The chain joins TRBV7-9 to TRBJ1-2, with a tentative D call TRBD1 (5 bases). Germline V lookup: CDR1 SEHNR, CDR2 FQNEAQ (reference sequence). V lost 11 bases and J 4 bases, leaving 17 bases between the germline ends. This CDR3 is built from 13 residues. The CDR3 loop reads CAGGTGRFYGYTF. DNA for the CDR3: TGTGCCGGGGGGACTGGCCGATTCTATGGCTACACCTTC.

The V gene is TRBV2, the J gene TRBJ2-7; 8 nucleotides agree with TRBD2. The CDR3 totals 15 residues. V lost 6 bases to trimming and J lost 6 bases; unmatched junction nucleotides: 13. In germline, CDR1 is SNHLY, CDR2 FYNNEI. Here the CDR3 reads CASRYTGGELREQYF. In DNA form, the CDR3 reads TGTGCCAGCAGATACACCGGGGGGGAACTACGCGAGCAGTACTTC.

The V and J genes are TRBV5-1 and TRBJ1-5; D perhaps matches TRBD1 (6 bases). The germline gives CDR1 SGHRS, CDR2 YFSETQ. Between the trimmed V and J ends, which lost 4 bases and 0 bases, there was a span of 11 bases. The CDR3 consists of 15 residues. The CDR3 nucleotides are TGCGCCAGCAGCGTCGGGACAAGTAGCAATCAGCCCCAGCATTTT. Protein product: CASSVGTSSNQPQHF.

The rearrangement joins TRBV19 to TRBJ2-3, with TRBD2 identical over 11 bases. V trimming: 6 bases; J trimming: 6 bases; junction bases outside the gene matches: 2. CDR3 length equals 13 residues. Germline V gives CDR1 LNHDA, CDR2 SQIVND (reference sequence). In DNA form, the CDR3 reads TGTGCCAGTAGGGGACTAGCGGCCGATACGCAGTATTTT. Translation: CASRGLAADTQYF.

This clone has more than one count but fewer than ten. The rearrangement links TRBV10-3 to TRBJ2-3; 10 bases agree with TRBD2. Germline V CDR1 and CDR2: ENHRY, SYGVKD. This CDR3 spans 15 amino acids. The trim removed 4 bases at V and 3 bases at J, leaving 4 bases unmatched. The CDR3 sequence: CAISGSSGGTDTQYF. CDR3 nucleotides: TGTGCCATCAGTGGGTCTAGCGGGGGAACAGATACGCAGTATTTT.

The CDR3 coding sequence is TGTGCCAGCAGGACAGGGGCTGCTGGAAACACCATATATTTT. Its protein product is CASRTGAAGNTIYF. The genes are TRBV6-5 and TRBJ1-3; 8 bases agree with TRBD1. This CDR3 contains 14 residues. Trimming took 6 bases from V and 2 from J; bases not matched to a gene: 3. Germline lookup yields CDR1 MNHEY and CDR2 SVGAGI.

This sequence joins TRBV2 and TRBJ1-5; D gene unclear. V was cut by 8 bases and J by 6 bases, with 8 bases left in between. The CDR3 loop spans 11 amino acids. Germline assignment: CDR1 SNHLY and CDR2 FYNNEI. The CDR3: CASGRSQPQHF. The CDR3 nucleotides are TGTGCCAGCGGGAGAAGTCAGCCCCAGCATTTT.

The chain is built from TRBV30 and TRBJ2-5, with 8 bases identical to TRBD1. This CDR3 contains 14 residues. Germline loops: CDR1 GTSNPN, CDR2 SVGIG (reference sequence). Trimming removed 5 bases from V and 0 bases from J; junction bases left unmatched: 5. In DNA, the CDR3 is TGTGCCTGGGTTAGGGACAGGAACCAAGAGACCCAGTACTTC. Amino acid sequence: CAWVRDRNQETQYF.

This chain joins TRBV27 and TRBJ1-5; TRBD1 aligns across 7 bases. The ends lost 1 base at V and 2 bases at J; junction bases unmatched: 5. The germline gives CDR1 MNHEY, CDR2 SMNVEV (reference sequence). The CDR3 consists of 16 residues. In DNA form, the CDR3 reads TGTGCCAGCAGTTTATTTAAGGGGGCAGGCAATCAGCCCCAGCATTTT. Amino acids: CASSLFKGAGNQPQHF.

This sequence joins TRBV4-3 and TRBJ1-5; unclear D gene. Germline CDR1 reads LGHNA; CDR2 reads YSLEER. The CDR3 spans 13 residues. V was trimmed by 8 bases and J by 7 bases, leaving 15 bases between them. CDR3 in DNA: TGCGCCAGCTCAGCCTCGGGGAACCAGCCCCAGCATTTT. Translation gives CASSASGNQPQHF.

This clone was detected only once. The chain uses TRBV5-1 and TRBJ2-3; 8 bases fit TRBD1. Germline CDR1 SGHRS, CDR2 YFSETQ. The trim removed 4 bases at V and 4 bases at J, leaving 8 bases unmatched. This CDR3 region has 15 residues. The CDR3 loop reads CASSPGQGWADTQYF. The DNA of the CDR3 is TGCGCCAGCAGCCCCGGACAGGGCTGGGCAGATACGCAGTATTTT.

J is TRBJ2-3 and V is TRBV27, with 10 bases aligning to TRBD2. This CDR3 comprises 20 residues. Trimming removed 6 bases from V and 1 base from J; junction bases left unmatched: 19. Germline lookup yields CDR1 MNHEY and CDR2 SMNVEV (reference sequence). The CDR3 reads CASRSGLTLRSGGGTDTQYF. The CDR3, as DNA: TGTGCCAGCAGGTCGGGCCTAACCTTAAGAAGCGGGGGGGGCACAGATACGCAGTATTTT.

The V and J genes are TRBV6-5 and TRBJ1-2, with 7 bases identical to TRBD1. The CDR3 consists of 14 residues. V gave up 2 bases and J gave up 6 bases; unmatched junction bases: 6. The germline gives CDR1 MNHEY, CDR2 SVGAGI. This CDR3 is CASSYRQGRNGYTF. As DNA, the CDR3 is TGTGCCAGCAGTTACCGACAGGGAAGGAATGGCTACACCTTC.

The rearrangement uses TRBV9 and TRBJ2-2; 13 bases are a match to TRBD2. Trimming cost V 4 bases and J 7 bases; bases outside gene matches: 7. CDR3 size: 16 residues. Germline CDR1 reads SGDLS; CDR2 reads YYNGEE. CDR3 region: CASSRLAGGTNGELFF. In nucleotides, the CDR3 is TGTGCCAGCAGCCGACTAGCGGGGGGCACGAACGGGGAGCTGTTTTTT.

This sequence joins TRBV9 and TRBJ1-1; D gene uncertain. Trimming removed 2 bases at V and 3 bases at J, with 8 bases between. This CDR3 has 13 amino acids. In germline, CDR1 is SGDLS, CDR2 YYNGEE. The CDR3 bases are TGTGCCAGCAGCGTTTACTCGGACACTGAAGCTTTCTTT. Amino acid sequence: CASSVYSDTEAFF.